The rows below give T cell receptor beta chains drawn from one sample of a study of blood T cell repertoires in COVID-19. Using immunoSEQ multiplex PCR, the repertoire was profiled, and TCRdb retains in-frame clones only, with some absent. The sample lists approximately 330,000 clones; 80% to 90% were seen once. The source material was peripheral blood. These receptors were obtained from a young man with COVID-19, enrolled during active disease. CDR3s include the opening cysteine and the closing phenylalanine or tryptophan. The D gene is left open where the match is weak. The size entry is marked missing in some rows and otherwise reads once, few, many or a size class.

TRBV30	TRBD2	TRBJ2-7	NA	TGTGCCTGGAGTGTAGTAGCGGGATCCGGCGAGCAGTACTTC	CAWSVVAGSGEQYF
TRBV19	NA	TRBJ2-3	NA	TGTGCCAGTAGTATAGTGTTCAGGGTACGAGATACGCAGTATTTT	CASSIVFRVRDTQYF
TRBV7-3	TRBD1	TRBJ2-1	NA	TGTGCCAGCAGTCCCGGACAGGTCCACAATGAGCAGTTCTTC	CASSPGQVHNEQFF
TRBV28	NA	TRBJ1-1	NA	TGTGCCAGCAGTTTTTCGTTGTACACTGAAGCTTTCTTT	CASSFSLYTEAFF
TRBV18	TRBD1	TRBJ1-1	NA	TGTGCCAGCTCACCCCCTTCTCAGGGGGTTAACGGAGCTTTCTTT	CASSPPSQGVNGAFF
TRBV11-2	NA	TRBJ1-4	NA	TGTGCCAGCAGCCCCCCCGAGGCAGGGGAAGATGAAAAACTGTTTTTT	CASSPPEAGEDEKLFF
TRBV7-2	TRBD1	TRBJ1-6	NA	TGTGCCAGCAGCCCCCCGGGACAGGGGGTAGTTAGTTCACCCCTCCACTTT	CASSPPGQGVVSSPLHF
TRBV11-3	NA	TRBJ2-3	NA	TGTGCCAGCAGCTTAGGTCCCTCACAGGATACGCAGTATTTT	CASSLGPSQDTQYF
TRBV7-9	NA	TRBJ1-2	once	TGTGCCAGCAGCTTGGTGAGACAGCCCTATGGCTACACCTTC	CASSLVRQPYGYTF
TRBV11-3	NA	TRBJ2-3	NA	TGTGCCAGCAGCCCAGGACTTTCGACCAGAGATACGCAGTATTTT	CASSPGLSTRDTQYF
TRBV3-1/TRBV3-2	NA	TRBJ2-7	NA	TGTGCCAGCAGCCAAGAAGGCCAGGCGAGCTCCTACGAGCAGTACTTC	CASSQEGQASSYEQYF
TRBV7-6	TRBD1	TRBJ2-1	NA	TGTGCCAGTCGACAGGGGGACCCAATTTACAATGAGCAGTTCTTC	CASRQGDPIYNEQFF
TRBV7-3	TRBD1	TRBJ1-2	NA	TGTGCCAGCAGTCCAGACAGGGGGTCTAGCTATGGCTACACCTTC	CASSPDRGSSYGYTF
TRBV7-3	TRBD2	TRBJ2-5	once	TGTGCCAGCAGCTTAACCGCGGGGGGGCAAGAGACCCAGTACTTC	CASSLTAGGQETQYF
TRBV14	TRBD1	TRBJ1-2	NA	TGTGCCAGCAGCCAAACCGGGACAGGGGGTCGGGGCTACACCTTC	CASSQTGTGGRGYTF
TRBV6-6	TRBD1	TRBJ2-7	NA	TGTGCCAGCAGTCCGGGACAGGGGGCCCTCTTGACCTACGAGCAGTACTTC	CASSPGQGALLTYEQYF
TRBV9	NA	TRBJ2-7	few	TGTGCCAGCATCCGCGGCAGATCCTACGAGCAGTACTTC	CASIRGRSYEQYF
TRBV9	TRBD1	TRBJ2-7	NA	TGTGCCAGCAGCGTAGCCCCCTGGACAGGGGAGGACTACGAGCAGTACTTC	CASSVAPWTGEDYEQYF
TRBV7-2	NA	TRBJ1-3	NA	TGTGCCAGCAGCTTGTTGCCAGGGGCCGGAAACACCATATATTTT	CASSLLPGAGNTIYF
TRBV18	TRBD1	TRBJ2-1	NA	TGTGCCAGCTCACAAACCCCAGGGGGAAATGAGCAGTTCTTC	CASSQTPGGNEQFF
TRBV9	TRBD1	TRBJ1-4	NA	TGTGCCAGCAGTGGGGACAGGGGATCTGAAAAACTGTTTTTT	CASSGDRGSEKLFF
TRBV29-1	TRBD1	TRBJ2-1	NA	TGCAGCGTCTGGACAGGTCAAGCGATTAATGAGCAGTTCTTC	CSVWTGQAINEQFF
TRBV3-1/TRBV3-2	NA	TRBJ2-5	NA	TGTGCCAGCAGCTCGGATAGGGGGGGTGAGACCCAGTACTTC	CASSSDRGGETQYF
TRBV6-2/TRBV6-3	NA	TRBJ2-7	few	TGTGCCAGCAGTCGACTAGCCTACGAGCAGTACTTC	CASSRLAYEQYF
TRBV27	NA	TRBJ1-4	NA	TGTGCCAGCAAGACAGGTGTGAATGAAAAACTGTTTTTT	CASKTGVNEKLFF
TRBV19	NA	TRBJ2-1	NA	TGTGCCAGTAGTGACAGGTCCTGGGATGAGCAGTTCTTC	CASSDRSWDEQFF
TRBV7-2	NA	TRBJ2-5	NA	TGTGCCAGCAGCCCTGCGGGGAGCGAGACCCAGTACTTC	CASSPAGSETQYF
TRBV2	TRBD1	TRBJ1-2	NA	TGTGCCAGCAGTGGGACAGGGGGCGCCTATGGCTACACCTTC	CASSGTGGAYGYTF
TRBV29-1	TRBD1	TRBJ1-2	NA	TGCAGCGTTGAAGCAGGGGGATATGGCTACACCTTC	CSVEAGGYGYTF
TRBV7-2	TRBD1	TRBJ1-1	NA	TGTGCCAGCATCCGGGACAGGGGGCTACTGAACACTGAAGCTTTCTTT	CASIRDRGLLNTEAFF
TRBV6-4	NA	TRBJ1-3	once	TGTGCCAGCAGTGACTCGAAAAGGGGATTGAGCTCTGGAAACACCATATATTTT	CASSDSKRGLSSGNTIYF
TRBV9	NA	TRBJ2-1	few	TGTGCCAGCAGCGTCGATGTGATCGATTGGACAGAGTCGTTGGGTGAGCAGTTCTTC	CASSVDVIDWTESLGEQFF
TRBV5-8	NA	TRBJ1-2	NA	TGTGCCAGCAGCCACAGGGACGGTAACTACTATGGCTACACCTTC	CASSHRDGNYYGYTF
TRBV27	NA	TRBJ2-7	few	TGTGCCAGCAGGAGAGTTAATTCCTACGAGCAGTACTTC	CASRRVNSYEQYF
TRBV11-3	TRBD2	TRBJ2-3	NA	TGTGCCAGCAGCTCCGTAGCGGGGGTCAGCACAGATACGCAGTATTTT	CASSSVAGVSTDTQYF
TRBV29-1	TRBD1	TRBJ2-7	NA	TGCAGCGTTACACCCCGGGACAGGGGGAACGAGCAGTACTTC	CSVTPRDRGNEQYF
TRBV7-2	TRBD2	TRBJ2-1	NA	TGTGCCAGCAGCTCCAGGCTCGGGACTAGCGAGAATGAGCAGTTCTTC	CASSSRLGTSENEQFF
TRBV7-8	TRBD2	TRBJ2-1	NA	TGTGCCAGCAGCTTACGTGCCGGGACTAGCGACGGGCAGTTCTTC	CASSLRAGTSDGQFF
TRBV7-6	TRBD1	TRBJ1-3	NA	TGTGCCAGCAGCCGGACAGGGGGTTTCTCTGGAAACACCATATATTTT	CASSRTGGFSGNTIYF
TRBV30	TRBD1	TRBJ1-1	NA	TGTGCCTGGAGTGTCCGGGACAGGCCCAAGAGGACTGAAGCTTTCTTT	CAWSVRDRPKRTEAFF
TRBV2	TRBD2	TRBJ2-7	NA	TGTGCCAGCAATCGACTAGCTGGTTACGAGCAGTACTTC	CASNRLAGYEQYF
TRBV12-3/TRBV12-4	NA	TRBJ2-2	NA	TGTGCCAGCAGTGGCGGGAAGACCTGGGAGCTGTTTTTT	CASSGGKTWELFF
TRBV14	TRBD1	TRBJ1-4	NA	TGTGCCAGCAGCCAAGTCGGGACAGGGGGCGAAAAACTGTTTTTT	CASSQVGTGGEKLFF
TRBV19	TRBD1	TRBJ2-3	NA	TGTGCCAGTACCCCTCCGGGACAGGGTTTAAATACGCAGTATTTT	CASTPPGQGLNTQYF
TRBV15	NA	TRBJ2-2	many	TGTGCCACCAGCAGACCTGGCGGGAACACCGGGGAGCTGTTTTTT	CATSRPGGNTGELFF
TRBV5-8	NA	TRBJ1-2	NA	TGTGCCAGCAGCTTCTACGACAGCCCATACTATGGCTACACCTTC	CASSFYDSPYYGYTF
TRBV19	NA	TRBJ1-4	NA	TGTGCCAGTAGTATAGTGGGTACAGGTGAAAAACTGTTTTTT	CASSIVGTGEKLFF
TRBV18	NA	TRBJ2-7	NA	TGTGCCAGCTCACTCGACGGGGAGGACGAGCAGTACTTC	CASSLDGEDEQYF
TRBV3-1/TRBV3-2	NA	TRBJ1-1	NA	TGTGCCAGCAGCCGAGGGGGTGCTGAAGCTTTCTTT	CASSRGGAEAFF
TRBV19	TRBD1	TRBJ2-7	NA	TGTGCCAGTAGTATAGAAGCCGGGACAGGTCTGGGCGAGCAGTACTTC	CASSIEAGTGLGEQYF
TRBV18	NA	TRBJ1-1	NA	TGTGCCAGCTCACCAGGAGAGGCGGGGGACACTGAAGCTTTCTTT	CASSPGEAGDTEAFF
TRBV7-9	NA	TRBJ1-1	NA	TGTGCCAGCAGCTCGGGACAACAGAACACTGAAGCTTTCTTT	CASSSGQQNTEAFF
TRBV10-3	TRBD1	TRBJ1-4	once	TGTGCCATCCCTACAGGGGCCCTTAATGAAAAACTGTTTTTT	CAIPTGALNEKLFF
TRBV11-2	NA	TRBJ1-1	NA	TGTGCCAGCAGCTCAATGTCAGGAGGCGGCACTGAAGCTTTCTTT	CASSSMSGGGTEAFF